The rows below give T cell receptor beta chains drawn from one sample of a study of OX40 agonist ivuxolimab in advanced cancers. The data were produced by immunoSEQ multiplex PCR, yet TCRdb's version contains in-frame clones alone and is incomplete. The sample shows tens of thousands of clones, 80% to 90% of them seen only once. The sample was CD4+ or CD8+ T cells sorted from blood, taken in a trial of the OX40 agonist ivuxolimab. These receptors were taken from an adult with an advanced solid tumor such as melanoma, head and neck, liver or kidney cancer. CDR3s leave out the opening cysteine and the closing phenylalanine or tryptophan. D genes are given only for firm matches. Only part of the rows carry a size: once, few, many, or a class if the clone is expanded.

V gene	J gene	D gene	clone size	CDR3 protein
TRBV28	TRBJ2-7	TRBD2	NA	ASRLPGLVYEQY
TRBV18	TRBJ2-1	NA	NA	ASSGEPGYNEQF
TRBV28	TRBJ1-1	TRBD1	NA	ASSDRTGNTEAF
TRBV5-4	TRBJ1-4	NA	once	ASSLGGKEGYEKLF
TRBV29-1	TRBJ1-1	NA	NA	SVDLTGPGTEAF
TRBV5-4	TRBJ1-1	NA	few	ASSLGLGTHRRGTEAF
TRBV30	TRBJ1-5	NA	few	AWRPTGGRDQPQH
TRBV7-2	TRBJ2-1	NA	NA	ASSLVARADLFEQF
TRBV27	TRBJ1-2	NA	NA	ASSLKAPGSIGYT
TRBV28	TRBJ1-2	NA	NA	ASRDYGYT
TRBV4-2	TRBJ1-5	NA	NA	ASSQFQGQPQH